This T cell receptor beta chain was found in a study of CD8 T cells in Susac syndrome. Random hexamers primed reverse transcription of about 0.45 to 1 ug RNA. Amplification of the TCR beta CDR3 was carried out by immunoSEQ multiplex PCR, which spanned a total of 54 Vbeta and 13 Jbeta segments. Via MiXCR, TCRdb re-called the immunoSEQ multiplex PCR reads, giving one row per CDR3 protein. The table has 200,000 to 250,000 distinct CDR3 sequences, just under 95% seen once. The CDR3 is 12 amino acids. Trimming left V 5 bases short and J 0 bases short, with 5 bases between. Germline V CDR1 and CDR2: SQVTM, ANQGSEA. This clonotype appeared a single time. The T cells that were sequenced for TCR beta were CD8+ and CD4+ cells from blood. Relapsing-remitting disease, either stable or active, was present in the treatment-naive patients who were the multiple sclerosis controls.

Material for sequencing was CD4+ T cells from PBMCs. This rearrangement joins TRBV29-1 to TRBJ1-5, with D unclear. This TCR came from a human donor with multiple sclerosis. The CDR3 region is CSVRNSNQPQHF. DNA of the CDR3: TGCAGCGTTAGGAATAGCAATCAGCCCCAGCATTTT.